This is a list of T cell receptor beta chains from one sample in a study of identical twins. TCRdb re-called the 5' RACE reads through MiXCR, storing one row per CDR3 protein. The sample has around 160,000 distinct CDR3 sequences, approximately 3.5% seen once. Sequenced material: memory T cells sorted from blood. The receptors here all came from a man younger than 30 in good health. The CDR3 runs from the conserved cysteine through the conserved F or W. D genes are given only for firm matches. The size entry is marked missing in some rows and otherwise reads once, few, many or a size class.

d_call: TRBD1
cdr3_length: 15
v_call: TRBV14
clone_size: many
j_call: TRBJ2-5
cdr3_aa: CASSPRDRGMETQYF
cdr3_nt: TGTGCCAGCAGCCCTCGGGACAGGGGAATGGAGACCCAGTACTTC

d_call: .
cdr3_length: 15
v_call: TRBV5-1
clone_size: .
j_call: TRBJ2-3
cdr3_aa: CASSLDWLRTDTQYF
cdr3_nt: TGCGCCAGCAGCCTAGATTGGCTACGCACAGATACGCAGTATTTT

d_call: .
cdr3_length: 13
v_call: TRBV2
clone_size: many
j_call: TRBJ2-7
cdr3_aa: CASSTRGSYEQYF
cdr3_nt: TGTGCCAGCAGCACGAGAGGTTCCTACGAGCAGTACTTC

d_call: .
cdr3_length: 10
v_call: TRBV20-1
clone_size: .
j_call: TRBJ2-5
cdr3_aa: CSATRETQYF
cdr3_nt: TGCAGTGCTACAAGGGAGACCCAGTACTTC

d_call: .
cdr3_length: 15
v_call: TRBV6-5
clone_size: many
j_call: TRBJ1-4
cdr3_aa: CASRYWSTTNEKLFF
cdr3_nt: TGTGCCAGCAGATATTGGTCTACAACTAATGAAAAACTGTTTTTT

d_call: TRBD1
cdr3_length: 18
v_call: TRBV28
clone_size: many
j_call: TRBJ1-3
cdr3_aa: CASSWDRQDFLSGNTIYF
cdr3_nt: TGTGCCAGCAGTTGGGACAGACAGGACTTTTTATCTGGAAACACCATATATTTT

d_call: .
cdr3_length: 17
v_call: TRBV27
clone_size: many
j_call: TRBJ1-6
cdr3_aa: CASSLLGISSYNSPLHF
cdr3_nt: TGTGCCAGCAGTTTATTGGGGATTAGCTCCTATAATTCACCCCTCCACTTT

d_call: TRBD2
cdr3_length: 18
v_call: TRBV28
clone_size: many
j_call: TRBJ2-3
cdr3_aa: CASSLGQLAGGGTDTQYF
cdr3_nt: TGTGCCAGCAGTTTGGGGCAGCTAGCGGGTGGTGGCACAGATACGCAGTATTTT

d_call: .
cdr3_length: 14
v_call: TRBV9
clone_size: many
j_call: TRBJ2-1
cdr3_aa: CASPEGATYNEQFF
cdr3_nt: TGTGCCAGCCCGGAGGGGGCAACCTACAATGAGCAGTTCTTC

d_call: .
cdr3_length: 14
v_call: TRBV6-1
clone_size: many
j_call: TRBJ2-5
cdr3_aa: CASKLVGSQETQYF
cdr3_nt: TGTGCCAGCAAACTAGTGGGATCTCAAGAGACCCAGTACTTC

d_call: TRBD2
cdr3_length: 12
v_call: TRBV12-3/TRBV12-4
clone_size: many
j_call: TRBJ2-7
cdr3_aa: CASSITGGEQYF
cdr3_nt: TGTGCCAGCAGCATTACGGGGGGCGAGCAGTACTTC

d_call: .
cdr3_length: 14
v_call: TRBV7-2
clone_size: many
j_call: TRBJ1-1
cdr3_aa: CASSLWDPGTEAFF
cdr3_nt: TGTGCCAGCAGCTTATGGGACCCGGGGACTGAAGCTTTCTTT

d_call: TRBD1
cdr3_length: 11
v_call: TRBV20-1
clone_size: few
j_call: TRBJ2-1
cdr3_aa: CSAPTTGNQFF
cdr3_nt: TGCAGTGCTCCGACGACAGGGAACCAGTTCTTC

d_call: TRBD1
cdr3_length: 16
v_call: TRBV28
clone_size: many
j_call: TRBJ2-5
cdr3_aa: CASRPTGTGNKETQYF
cdr3_nt: TGTGCCAGCAGACCCACCGGGACAGGGAACAAAGAGACCCAGTACTTC

d_call: TRBD1
cdr3_length: 14
v_call: TRBV5-1
clone_size: few
j_call: TRBJ2-1
cdr3_aa: CASSFRTGGAEQFF
cdr3_nt: TGCGCCAGCAGCTTTAGGACAGGGGGCGCTGAGCAGTTCTTC

d_call: .
cdr3_length: 16
v_call: TRBV7-2
clone_size: many
j_call: TRBJ2-1
cdr3_aa: CASSPGRGRAGNEQFF
cdr3_nt: TGTGCCAGCAGCCCCGGTAGGGGGAGGGCCGGGAATGAGCAGTTCTTC

d_call: .
cdr3_length: 12
v_call: TRBV3-1
clone_size: many
j_call: TRBJ2-3
cdr3_aa: CASSHRADTQYF
cdr3_nt: TGTGCCAGCAGCCACAGGGCAGATACGCAGTATTTT

d_call: .
cdr3_length: 13
v_call: TRBV5-1
clone_size: many
j_call: TRBJ1-1
cdr3_aa: CASSLADNTEAFF
cdr3_nt: TGCGCCAGCAGCTTGGCAGATAACACTGAAGCTTTCTTT

d_call: TRBD1
cdr3_length: 14
v_call: TRBV7-2
clone_size: many
j_call: TRBJ2-5
cdr3_aa: CASSSRDRGETQYF
cdr3_nt: TGTGCCAGCAGCTCCCGGGACAGGGGTGAGACCCAGTACTTC

d_call: .
cdr3_length: 16
v_call: TRBV5-1
clone_size: many
j_call: TRBJ1-1
cdr3_aa: CASSPGGIRSTTEAFF
cdr3_nt: TGCGCCAGCAGCCCCGGGGGGATACGCTCGACCACTGAAGCTTTCTTT